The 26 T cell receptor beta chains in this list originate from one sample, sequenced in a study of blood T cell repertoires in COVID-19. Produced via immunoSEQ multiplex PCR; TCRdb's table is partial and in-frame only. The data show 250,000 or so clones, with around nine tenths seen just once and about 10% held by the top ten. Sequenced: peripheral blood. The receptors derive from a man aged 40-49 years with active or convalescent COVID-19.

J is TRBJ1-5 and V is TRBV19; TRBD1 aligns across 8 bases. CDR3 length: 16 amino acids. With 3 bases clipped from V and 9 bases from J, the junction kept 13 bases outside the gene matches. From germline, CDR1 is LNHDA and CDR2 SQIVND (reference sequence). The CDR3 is CASSIGRTGSYRPQHF. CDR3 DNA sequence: TGTGCCAGTAGTATCGGCCGGACAGGGTCCTATCGGCCCCAGCATTTT.

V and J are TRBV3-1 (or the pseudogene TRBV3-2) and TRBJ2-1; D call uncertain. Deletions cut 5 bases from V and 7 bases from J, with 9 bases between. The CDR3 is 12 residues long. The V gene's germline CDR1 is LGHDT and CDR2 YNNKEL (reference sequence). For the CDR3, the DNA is TGTGCCAGCAGCGGTTTAGCTAATGAGCAGTTCTTC. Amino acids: CASSGLANEQFF.

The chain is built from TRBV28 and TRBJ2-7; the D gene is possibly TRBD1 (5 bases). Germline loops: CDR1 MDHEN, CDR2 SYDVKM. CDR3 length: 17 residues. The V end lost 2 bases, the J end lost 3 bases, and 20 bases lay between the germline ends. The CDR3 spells CASSLRPSGIVNYEQYF. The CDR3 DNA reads TGTGCCAGCAGTTTAAGGCCCTCAGGGATTGTGAACTACGAGCAGTACTTC.

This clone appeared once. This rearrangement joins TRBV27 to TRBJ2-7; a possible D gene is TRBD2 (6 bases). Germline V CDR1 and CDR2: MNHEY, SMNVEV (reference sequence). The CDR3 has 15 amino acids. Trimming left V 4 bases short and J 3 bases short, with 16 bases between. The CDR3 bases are TGTGCCAGCAGTTACTACCGGGACTCCCTCTACGAGCAGTACTTC. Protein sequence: CASSYYRDSLYEQYF.

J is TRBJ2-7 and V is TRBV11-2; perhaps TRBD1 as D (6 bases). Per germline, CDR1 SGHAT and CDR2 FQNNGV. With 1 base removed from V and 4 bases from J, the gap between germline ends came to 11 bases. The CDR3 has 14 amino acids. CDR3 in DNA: TGTGCCAGCAGCTTAGGGACAGAAGGTTACGAGCAGTACTTC. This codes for CASSLGTEGYEQYF. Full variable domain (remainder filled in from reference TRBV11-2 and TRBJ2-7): EAGVAQSPRYKIIEKRQSVAFWCNPISGHATLYWYQQILGQGPKLLIQFQNNGVVDDSQLPKDRFSAERLKGVDSTLKIQPAKLEDSAVYLCASSLGTEGYEQYFGPGTRLTVT.

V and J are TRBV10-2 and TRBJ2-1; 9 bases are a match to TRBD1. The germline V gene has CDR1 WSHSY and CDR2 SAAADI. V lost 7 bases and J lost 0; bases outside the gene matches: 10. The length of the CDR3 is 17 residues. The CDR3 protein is CASKERQGVSSYNEQFF. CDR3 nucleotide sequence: TGCGCCAGCAAGGAGAGACAGGGGGTCTCCTCCTACAATGAGCAGTTCTTC.

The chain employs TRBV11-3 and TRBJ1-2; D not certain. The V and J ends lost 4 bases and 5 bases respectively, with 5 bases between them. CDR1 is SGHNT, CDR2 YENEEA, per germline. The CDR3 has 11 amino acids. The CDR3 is CASSSHYGYTF. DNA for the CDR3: TGTGCCAGCAGCTCCCATTATGGCTACACCTTC.

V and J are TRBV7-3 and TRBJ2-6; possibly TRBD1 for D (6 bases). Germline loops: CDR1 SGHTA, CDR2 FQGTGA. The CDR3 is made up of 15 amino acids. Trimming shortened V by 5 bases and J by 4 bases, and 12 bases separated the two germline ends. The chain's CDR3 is CASSITGNGANVLTF. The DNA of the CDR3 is TGTGCCAGCAGCATCACAGGGAACGGGGCCAACGTCCTGACTTTC. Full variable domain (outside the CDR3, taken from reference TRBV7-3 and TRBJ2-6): GAGVSQTPSNKVTEKGKYVELRCDPISGHTALYWYRQSLGQGPEFLIYFQGTGAADDSGLPNDRFFAVRPEGSVSTLKIQRTERGDSAVYLCASSITGNGANVLTFGAGSRLTVL.

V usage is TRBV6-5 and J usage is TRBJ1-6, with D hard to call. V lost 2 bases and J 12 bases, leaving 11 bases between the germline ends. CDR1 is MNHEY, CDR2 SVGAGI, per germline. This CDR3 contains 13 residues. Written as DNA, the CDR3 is TGTGCCAGCAGTTACGACACCCTGGGACCCCTCCACTTT. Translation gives CASSYDTLGPLHF.

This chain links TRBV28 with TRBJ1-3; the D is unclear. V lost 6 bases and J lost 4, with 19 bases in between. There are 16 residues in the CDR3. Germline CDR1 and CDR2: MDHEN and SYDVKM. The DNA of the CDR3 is TGTGCCAGCAGCCCTGGCCGTATGTTGGGCGGAAACACCATATATTTT. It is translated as CASSPGRMLGGNTIYF. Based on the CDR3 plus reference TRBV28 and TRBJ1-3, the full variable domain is DVKVTQSSRYLVKRTGEKVFLECVQDMDHENMFWYRQDPGLGLRLIYFSYDVKMKEKGDIPEGYSVSREKKERFSLILESASTNQTSMYLCASSPGRMLGGNTIYFGEGSWLTVV.

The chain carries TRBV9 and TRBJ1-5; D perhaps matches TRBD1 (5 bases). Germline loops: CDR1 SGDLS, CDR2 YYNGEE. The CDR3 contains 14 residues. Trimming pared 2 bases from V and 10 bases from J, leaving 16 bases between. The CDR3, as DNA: TGTGCCAGCAGCGTCGACAGTCAGTATAGACCCCAGCATTTT. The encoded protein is CASSVDSQYRPQHF.

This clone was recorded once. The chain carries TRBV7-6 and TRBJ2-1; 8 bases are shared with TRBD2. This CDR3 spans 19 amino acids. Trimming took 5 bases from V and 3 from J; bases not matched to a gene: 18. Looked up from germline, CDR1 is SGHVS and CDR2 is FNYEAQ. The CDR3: CASSGQPPLSGSDYNEQFF. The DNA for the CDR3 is TGTGCCAGCAGCGGACAGCCACCTTTGAGCGGGAGCGACTACAATGAGCAGTTCTTC.

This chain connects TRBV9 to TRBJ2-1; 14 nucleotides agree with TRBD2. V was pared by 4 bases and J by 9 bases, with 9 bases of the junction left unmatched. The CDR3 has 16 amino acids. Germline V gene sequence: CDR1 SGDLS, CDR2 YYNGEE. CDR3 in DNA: TGTGCCAGCAGCTCGGGACTAGCGGGAGTTACTGGTGAGCAGTTCTTC. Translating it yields CASSSGLAGVTGEQFF.

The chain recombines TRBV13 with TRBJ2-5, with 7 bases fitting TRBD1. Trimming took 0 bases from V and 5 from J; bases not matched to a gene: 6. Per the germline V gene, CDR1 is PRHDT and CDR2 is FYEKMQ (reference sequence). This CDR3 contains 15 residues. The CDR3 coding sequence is TGTGCCAGCAGCTTAGGAAGACAGGGCGCGGAGACCCAGTACTTC. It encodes CASSLGRQGAETQYF.

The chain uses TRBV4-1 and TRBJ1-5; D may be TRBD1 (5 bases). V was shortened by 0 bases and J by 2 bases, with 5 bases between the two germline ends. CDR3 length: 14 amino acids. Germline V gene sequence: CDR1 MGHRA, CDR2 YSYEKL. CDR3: CASSQEGGNQPQHF. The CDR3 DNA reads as TGCGCCAGCAGCCAAGAAGGGGGCAATCAGCCCCAGCATTTT.

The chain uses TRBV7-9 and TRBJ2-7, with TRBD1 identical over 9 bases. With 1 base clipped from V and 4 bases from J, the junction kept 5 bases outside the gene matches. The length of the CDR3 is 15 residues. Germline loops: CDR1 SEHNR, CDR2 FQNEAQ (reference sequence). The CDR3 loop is CASSLVGQGNYEQYF. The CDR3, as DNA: TGTGCCAGCAGCTTAGTGGGACAGGGAAATTACGAGCAGTACTTC.

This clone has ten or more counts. This CDR3 reads CASSVVQGYNEQFF. The CDR3 nucleotides read TGTGCCAGCAGTGTAGTACAGGGTTACAATGAGCAGTTCTTC. The genes are TRBV27 and TRBJ2-1; a weak D match, TRBD1 (6 bases). Germline V gene sequence: CDR1 MNHEY, CDR2 SMNVEV (reference sequence). This CDR3 spans 14 amino acids. V lost 5 bases and J lost 4, with 12 bases in between.

CDR3: CASTPFPGEKLFF. CDR3 DNA: TGTGCCAGCACCCCTTTCCCGGGGGAAAAACTGTTTTTT. The chain links TRBV12-3 or TRBV12-4 to TRBJ1-4; D gene unclear. The CDR3 contains 13 residues. V lost 7 bases, J lost 8 bases, and 14 bases lay in between.

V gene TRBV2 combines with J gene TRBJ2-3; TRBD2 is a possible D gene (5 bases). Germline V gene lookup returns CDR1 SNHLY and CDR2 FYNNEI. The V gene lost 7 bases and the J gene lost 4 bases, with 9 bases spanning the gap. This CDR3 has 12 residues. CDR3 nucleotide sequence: TGTGCCAGCATTGAGGGCGCAGATACGCAGTATTTT. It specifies CASIEGADTQYF.

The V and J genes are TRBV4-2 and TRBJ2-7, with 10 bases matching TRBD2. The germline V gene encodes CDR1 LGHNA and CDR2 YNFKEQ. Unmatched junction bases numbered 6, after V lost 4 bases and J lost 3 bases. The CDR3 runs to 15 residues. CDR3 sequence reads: CASSPTSGGDYEQYF. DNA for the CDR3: TGTGCCAGCAGCCCCACGAGCGGGGGGGACTACGAGCAGTACTTC.

CDR3 amino acids: CASSLDSGGGSYEQYF. CDR3 DNA sequence: TGTGCCAGCAGCTTAGATTCCGGGGGAGGGTCCTACGAGCAGTACTTC. The rearrangement links TRBV11-2 to TRBJ2-7; 7 nucleotides match TRBD2. This CDR3 contains 16 residues. Germline lookup yields CDR1 SGHAT and CDR2 FQNNGV. V lost 0 bases to trimming and J lost 1 base; unmatched junction nucleotides: 6.

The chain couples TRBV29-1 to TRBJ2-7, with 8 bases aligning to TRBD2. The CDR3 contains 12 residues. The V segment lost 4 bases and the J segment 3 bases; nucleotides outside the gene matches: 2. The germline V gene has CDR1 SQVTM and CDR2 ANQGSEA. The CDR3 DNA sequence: TGCAGCGTTGGCAGCGGGAGCTACGAGCAGTACTTC. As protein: CSVGSGSYEQYF.

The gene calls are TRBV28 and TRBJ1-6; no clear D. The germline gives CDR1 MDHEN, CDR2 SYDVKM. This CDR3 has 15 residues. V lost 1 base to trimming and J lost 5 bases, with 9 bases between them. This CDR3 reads CASSLSGLDNSPLHF. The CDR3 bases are TGTGCCAGCAGTTTATCAGGCCTCGATAATTCACCCCTCCACTTT.

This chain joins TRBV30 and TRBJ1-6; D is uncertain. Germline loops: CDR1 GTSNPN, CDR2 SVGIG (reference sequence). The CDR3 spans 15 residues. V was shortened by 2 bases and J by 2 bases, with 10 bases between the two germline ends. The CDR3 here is CAWSLRDPYNSPLHF. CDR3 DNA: TGTGCCTGGAGTCTGAGGGATCCCTATAATTCACCCCTCCACTTT.

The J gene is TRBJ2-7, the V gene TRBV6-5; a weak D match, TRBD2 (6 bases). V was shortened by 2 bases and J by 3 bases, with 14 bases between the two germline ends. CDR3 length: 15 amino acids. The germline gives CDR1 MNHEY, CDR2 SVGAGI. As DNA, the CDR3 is TGTGCCAGCAGTTACAGACACGGGGGTTTCTACGAGCAGTACTTC. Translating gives CASSYRHGGFYEQYF.

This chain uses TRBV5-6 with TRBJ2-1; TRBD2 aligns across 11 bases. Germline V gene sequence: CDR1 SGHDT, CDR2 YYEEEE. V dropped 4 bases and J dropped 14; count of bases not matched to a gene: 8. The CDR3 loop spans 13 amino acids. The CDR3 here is CASSGRLAGREFF. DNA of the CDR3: TGTGCCAGCAGCGGACGACTAGCGGGGAGGGAGTTCTTC.